The 19 T cell receptor beta chains in this list originate from one sample, sequenced in a study of blood T cells in healthy people across ages. The authors ran a second PCR of 7 to 11 cycles using a sample-barcoded 5' primer and a J-beta primer mix. TCRdb used MiXCR to reprocess the 5' RACE reads, holding one entry per CDR3 protein. The profile shows about 730,000 distinct CDR3 sequences, 35% to 45% of them singletons. The sample was blood. These receptor sequences come from a woman aged 60 to 75 in good health.

The V gene is TRBV4-2, the J gene TRBJ2-7; possible D gene TRBD1, 5 bases. V lost 0 bases, J lost 5 bases, and 11 bases lay in between. The CDR3 has 14 residues. Per germline, CDR1 LGHNA and CDR2 YNFKEQ. CDR3 coding DNA: TGTGCCAGCAGCCAAGAGTGGCAGGGCGACGAGCAGTACTTC. Translating gives CASSQEWQGDEQYF.

The rearrangement links TRBV7-8 to TRBJ1-1; D gene ambiguous. CDR1 and CDR2 from the germline V gene are SGHVS and FQNEAQ. The CDR3 sequence is 14 residues long. The V end was cut by 5 bases, the J end by 4 bases, with 14 bases between. The DNA of the CDR3 is TGTGCCAGCAGCCCAACCGGGTTGTTCACTGAAGCTTTCTTT. Protein: CASSPTGLFTEAFF.

This clonotype has at least ten counts. This sequence joins TRBV24-1 and TRBJ2-7; possibly TRBD1 or TRBD2 for D (5 bases each). Between the trimmed V and J ends, which lost 3 bases and 2 bases, there was a span of 19 bases. The CDR3 totals 17 residues. Germline V gene data show CDR1 as KGHDR and CDR2 as SFDVKD. The CDR3 nucleotides read TGTGCCACCAGTGATCTGCTCCCCCGGGACCTAACCTACGAGCAGTACTTC. Translation gives CATSDLLPRDLTYEQYF.

This chain connects TRBV28 to TRBJ2-7; 8 positions match TRBD1. Germline V lookup: CDR1 MDHEN, CDR2 SYDVKM. The CDR3 runs to 12 residues. After removal of 4 bases from V and 12 bases from J, the junction contained 8 bases not matched to a gene. The CDR3 coding sequence is TGTGCCAGCAGTTCAAACGGTGGACAGGGGTACTTC. This sequence encodes CASSSNGGQGYF.

The chain carries TRBV3-1 and TRBJ2-3; D unclear. The CDR3 sequence is 12 residues long. Germline lookup yields CDR1 LGHDT and CDR2 YNNKEL (reference sequence). Trimming took 5 bases from V and 7 from J, leaving 10 bases between them. The CDR3 sequence is CASSSESYTQYF. The CDR3, as DNA: TGTGCCAGCAGCTCAGAATCCTATACGCAGTATTTT.

This clonotype was counted only a few times. J is TRBJ1-2 and V is TRBV7-9, with 7 nucleotides matching TRBD1. Unmatched junction bases numbered 15, after V lost 3 bases and J lost 8 bases. Germline V CDR1 and CDR2: SEHNR, FQNEAQ (reference sequence). The CDR3 covers 16 residues. Here the CDR3 reads CASSFSDRVRGNGYTF. The CDR3 region has the DNA TGTGCCAGCAGCTTCTCCGACAGGGTCAGGGGGAACGGCTACACCTTC.

CDR3 amino acids: CSVVVSHYGYTF. The CDR3 nucleotides read TGCAGCGTTGTAGTGTCCCACTATGGCTACACCTTC. The rearrangement links TRBV29-1 to TRBJ1-2; no reliable D call. Trimming stripped 4 bases from V and 3 bases from J, with 9 bases between. Germline assignment: CDR1 SQVTM and CDR2 ANQGSEA. The CDR3 has 12 residues.

V gene TRBV20-1 combines with J gene TRBJ2-1, with TRBD1 as a possible D gene (6 bases). Germline V gene data show CDR1 as DFQATT and CDR2 as SNEGSKA (reference sequence). Trimming shortened V by 5 bases and J by 8 bases, and 13 bases separated the two germline ends. This CDR3 contains 12 residues. As DNA, the CDR3 is TGCAGTGCTGAAGACAGGTTCGATGAGCAGTTCTTC. Residues: CSAEDRFDEQFF.

The genes are TRBV18 and TRBJ2-5; D may be TRBD1 (5 bases). V was clipped by 2 bases and J by 1 base, with 8 bases between them. Germline CDR1 reads KGHSH; CDR2 reads LQKENI. The CDR3 has 14 amino acids. CDR3 DNA sequence: TGTGCCAGCTCACCAAGCCAGGGCCAAGAGACCCAGTACTTC. Its translation is CASSPSQGQETQYF.

The gene calls are TRBV29-1 and TRBJ1-2; no clear D. The germline V gene has CDR1 SQVTM and CDR2 ANQGSEA. The CDR3 runs to 13 residues. V lost 7 bases and J lost 7, with 19 bases in between. CDR3 DNA: TGCAGCGCGGCAAGTTTGGGTCTCGCTGGCTACACCTTC. Translating gives CSAASLGLAGYTF.

This clonotype has a single count. Without the conserved terminal phenylalanine or tryptophan, this CDR3 likely stems from a read error. No DNA is shown, since the ends of the CDR3 on it are uncertain; the CDR3 is the one TCRdb lists. The rearrangement joins TRBV12-3 or TRBV12-4 to TRBJ2-3; no check of the table's D call, TRBD1, against the DNA was made. The CDR3 is made up of 11 amino acids, end residues included. The CDR3 region is CASTVTGNWWY.

The chain carries TRBV12-3 or TRBV12-4 and TRBJ1-2; 8 bases are a match to TRBD1. The CDR3 has 14 amino acids. V lost 5 bases to trimming and J lost 5 bases; unmatched junction nucleotides: 7. CDR3 in amino acids: CASSVTRQGYGYTF. CDR3 nucleotide sequence: TGTGCCAGCAGTGTGACCAGACAGGGGTATGGCTACACCTTC.

This rearrangement joins TRBV20-1 to TRBJ2-3, with D perhaps being TRBD1 or TRBD2 (5 bases each). In germline, CDR1 is DFQATT, CDR2 SNEGSKA (reference sequence). The V end lost 5 bases, the J end lost 11 bases, and 29 bases lay between the germline ends. The CDR3 sequence is 16 residues long. The CDR3 DNA reads as TGCAGTGCTGCCAAAAACTCAGGGAGAGGCTATTGGAGGCAGTATTTT. It translates to CSAAKNSGRGYWRQYF.

This clonotype has more than one count but fewer than ten. The chain joins TRBV3-1 to TRBJ2-5; 9 bases are shared with TRBD2. The CDR3 extends over 16 amino acids. Germline V gene lookup returns CDR1 LGHDT and CDR2 YNNKEL (reference sequence). Trimming removed 4 bases from V and 4 bases from J; junction bases left unmatched: 10. The chain's CDR3 is CASSPLGASGIETQYF. CDR3 DNA: TGTGCCAGCAGCCCATTGGGCGCTAGCGGGATAGAGACCCAGTACTTC.

CDR3 residues: CASSFGAGEKLFF. The CDR3 DNA reads as TGTGCCAGCAGTTTTGGGGCGGGTGAAAAACTGTTTTTT. This chain connects TRBV12-3 or TRBV12-4 to TRBJ1-4; D might be TRBD1 (5 bases). V gave up 3 bases and J gave up 7 bases, with 9 bases separating them. CDR3 length: 13 amino acids.

This clonotype was counted at least ten times. The chain couples TRBV20-1 to TRBJ2-3; TRBD1 matches 10 bases. In germline, CDR1 is DFQATT, CDR2 SNEGSKA (reference sequence). The trim removed 1 base at V and 6 bases at J, leaving 7 bases unmatched. CDR3 size: 15 residues. The CDR3 spells CSARGQGAGMDTQYF. The CDR3 DNA reads TGCAGTGCTAGAGGACAGGGGGCGGGAATGGATACGCAGTATTTT.

The chain joins TRBV12-3 or TRBV12-4 to TRBJ1-5; D gene unclear. V dropped 3 bases and J dropped 3 bases, with 12 bases sitting between them. This CDR3 is 15 amino acids long. The CDR3 here is CASSLPWANNQPQHF. As DNA, the CDR3 is TGTGCCAGCAGTTTGCCGTGGGCTAACAATCAGCCCCAGCATTTT.

Remarks on this clonotype: A much larger clone differs from this one at a single base, so this may be a read error. The chain employs TRBV28 and TRBJ2-3, with TRBD2 identical over 11 bases. The J segment lost 5 bases and the V segment lost 6 bases, leaving 13 bases of the junction unmatched. This CDR3 has 17 amino acids. Germline loops: CDR1 MDHEN, CDR2 SYDVKM. In nucleotides, the CDR3 is TGTGCCAGCAGCCACGGGTCTAGCGGGAGGCGGGAAGATACGCAGTATTTT. Amino acids: CASSHGSSGRREDTQYF.

There are a few counts of this clonotype. The genes are TRBV3-1 and TRBJ1-2, with TRBD1 as a possible D gene (5 bases). The CDR3 runs 14 residues. CDR1 is LGHDT and CDR2 is YNNKEL in the germline V gene (reference sequence). V was trimmed by 4 bases and J by 7 bases, leaving 16 bases between them. The CDR3 reads CASSPGAHGGGYTF. The CDR3 region has the DNA TGTGCCAGCAGCCCAGGAGCCCACGGGGGTGGCTACACCTTC.